This T cell receptor beta chain was recorded in a study of glioma-infiltrating T cells. Points from the study as a whole: Only very few CDR3 sequences appeared in both tissue and blood. Gliomas, especially low-grade, showed above-expected tissue-blood divergence; non-neoplastic patients showed below.

Concerning this clonotype itself: Its matching antigen is unknown.

Amplification of TCR alpha and beta CDR3 regions from RNA used iRepertoire nested multiplex PCR. One-step reverse transcription and amplification started from approximately 100-400 ng of tissue mRNA or PBMC total RNA. TCRdb ran MiXCR on the multiplex PCR reads and lists one entry per CDR3 protein. The sample includes around 97,000 distinct CDR3 sequences, under 30% seen only once; the top ten take 40% to 45%. The germline V and J ends were trimmed by 6 bases and 9 bases, with 36 bases remaining between them. This CDR3 is 20 amino acids long. The chain employs TRBV12-3 or TRBV12-4 and TRBJ2-1; TRBD2 might be the D (6 bases). The sample consisted of glioma tissue, nonneoplastic brain tissue, or PBMCs (not recorded which). The TCR was taken from a human donor with low-grade glioma or glioblastoma, undergoing nonglioma brain surgery, or in good health (not recorded which). CDR3 loop: CASSYRLGSRQGAPTIEQFF. CDR3 DNA sequence: TGTGCCAGCAGCTACAGACTAGGCTCACGTCAAGGAGCTCCTACAATTGAGCAGTTCTTC.